The present T cell receptor beta chain was sequenced within a study of T cell repertoires in cytomegalovirus infection. There are a few counts of this clonotype. Its target is not known. Using its own MiXCR run on the reads, TCRdb lists one record per CDR3 protein. This sample has about 920,000 distinct CDR3 sequences, with roughly 31% found just once. Study outcomes and limitations: CMV-specific TCR beta clonotypes restricted by HLA-C dominated the ex vivo response.

Germline CDR1 is MNHEY and CDR2 is SMNVEV (reference sequence). The CDR3 is 16 residues long. V dropped 6 bases and J dropped 8; count of bases not matched to a gene: 12. V is TRBV27 and J is TRBJ2-2; 10 bases line up with TRBD1. The input for sequencing was cultured CD8+ T cells from PBMCs, taken from culture after CMV antigen stimulation. The sequence was obtained from a human donor in good health (CMV status not recorded). Some clones in this sample may be carry-over from other donors' samples. CDR3 loop: CASSPTRDRGGGELFF. Written as DNA, the CDR3 is TGTGCCAGCAGCCCCACCCGGGACAGGGGAGGAGGGGAGCTGTTTTTT.